A selection of T cell receptor beta chains follows, all from one sample in a study of T cells in Graves' hyperthyroidism and ophthalmopathy. Via MiXCR, TCRdb re-called the multiplex PCR reads, giving one row per CDR3 protein. The sample lists a few hundred thousand distinct CDR3 sequences, approximately 15% occurring once. Source material: blood. The receptors were gathered from a woman in her thirties with Graves' hyperthyroidism. CDR3s include the opening cysteine and the closing phenylalanine or tryptophan. The order of the fields is V gene, D gene, J gene, clone size, CDR3 DNA, CDR3 protein. A D gene is named only where the DNA matches it firmly. Only part of the rows carry a size: once, few, many, or a class if the clone is expanded.

v_call: TRBV20-1; d_call: TRBD1; j_call: TRBJ2-1; clone_size: NA; cdr3_nt: TGCAGTGCCCCGGGGACAGGGAGTAATGAGCAGTTCTTC; cdr3_aa: CSAPGTGSNEQFF
v_call: TRBV11-2; d_call: NA; j_call: TRBJ1-1; clone_size: many; cdr3_nt: TGTGCCAGCAGCTTAGCCGGGTTGGGACCCGAAGCTTTCTTT; cdr3_aa: CASSLAGLGPEAFF
v_call: TRBV6-1; d_call: TRBD2; j_call: TRBJ2-1; clone_size: NA; cdr3_nt: TGTGCCAGCAGTGTAAGCGGGGGTTACCACAATGAGCAGTTCTTC; cdr3_aa: CASSVSGGYHNEQFF
v_call: TRBV7-2; d_call: TRBD2; j_call: TRBJ2-3; clone_size: many; cdr3_nt: TGTGCCAGCAGCCCGCTAGCGGGAGGTGCCACAGATACGCAGTATTTT; cdr3_aa: CASSPLAGGATDTQYF
v_call: TRBV28; d_call: NA; j_call: TRBJ1-2; clone_size: many; cdr3_nt: TGTGCCAGCAGTTCCTTTCTAATTCGGGGAAAGGAGGGCTACACCTTC; cdr3_aa: CASSSFLIRGKEGYTF
v_call: TRBV5-4; d_call: TRBD2; j_call: TRBJ2-7; clone_size: NA; cdr3_nt: TGTGCCAGCAGACCCAGAGCGGGAGGGCCTTCCTACGAGCAGTACTTC; cdr3_aa: CASRPRAGGPSYEQYF
v_call: TRBV3-1; d_call: TRBD2; j_call: TRBJ2-7; clone_size: many; cdr3_nt: TGTGCCAGCAGCCACCCTAGCGGGAGTTCCTCCAACGAGCAGTACTTC; cdr3_aa: CASSHPSGSSSNEQYF
v_call: TRBV20-1; d_call: NA; j_call: TRBJ1-3; clone_size: few; cdr3_nt: TGCAGTGCTAGAGATATTGCCTCGGGGGGAAACACCATATATTTT; cdr3_aa: CSARDIASGGNTIYF
v_call: TRBV18; d_call: NA; j_call: TRBJ2-7; clone_size: few; cdr3_nt: TGTGCCAGCTCACCCGCAGGGGAGTACGAGCAGTACTTC; cdr3_aa: CASSPAGEYEQYF
v_call: TRBV11-2; d_call: NA; j_call: TRBJ2-1; clone_size: many; cdr3_nt: TGTGCCAGCAGCCCTTCGGGACAATACAATGAGCAGTTCTTC; cdr3_aa: CASSPSGQYNEQFF
v_call: TRBV6-1; d_call: NA; j_call: TRBJ2-3; clone_size: many; cdr3_nt: TGTGCCAGCAGTGAACGGCGGCCCACAGATACGCAGTATTTT; cdr3_aa: CASSERRPTDTQYF
v_call: TRBV19; d_call: NA; j_call: TRBJ2-7; clone_size: NA; cdr3_nt: TGTGCCAGTAGTATGCTCTTCGCGATCCCCTACGAGCAGTACTTC; cdr3_aa: CASSMLFAIPYEQYF
v_call: TRBV27; d_call: NA; j_call: TRBJ2-3; clone_size: many; cdr3_nt: TGTGCCAGCAGTTTGGGAAGTGGTGCCCTGGTCAACACAGATACGCAGTATTTT; cdr3_aa: CASSLGSGALVNTDTQYF
v_call: TRBV13; d_call: TRBD2; j_call: TRBJ2-1; clone_size: many; cdr3_nt: TGTGCCAGCAGCCCACTGGGCGGGAGGGGTAATGAGCAGTTCTTC; cdr3_aa: CASSPLGGRGNEQFF
v_call: TRBV20-1; d_call: NA; j_call: TRBJ2-3; clone_size: many; cdr3_nt: TGCAGTGCGAGCAGCGTTGGAGATACGCAGTATTTT; cdr3_aa: CSASSVGDTQYF
v_call: TRBV6-2/TRBV6-3; d_call: TRBD2; j_call: TRBJ2-1; clone_size: many; cdr3_nt: TGTGCCAGCAGGGACGGGGGGGCCCCGGCCCAATACAATGAGCAGTTCTTC; cdr3_aa: CASRDGGAPAQYNEQFF
v_call: TRBV29-1; d_call: NA; j_call: TRBJ2-3; clone_size: NA; cdr3_nt: TGCAGCGTCGCCTCTTGGGGAGGTGATACGCAGTATTTT; cdr3_aa: CSVASWGGDTQYF
v_call: TRBV6-2/TRBV6-3; d_call: TRBD1; j_call: TRBJ1-5; clone_size: few; cdr3_nt: TGTGCCAGCAACCCTGTGGGACAGGGAAATCAGCCCCAGCATTTT; cdr3_aa: CASNPVGQGNQPQHF
v_call: TRBV10-2; d_call: TRBD2; j_call: TRBJ2-1; clone_size: many; cdr3_nt: TGCGCCAGCAGTGAGTATCTAGCGGGAGAGTCTCACGAGCAGTTCTTC; cdr3_aa: CASSEYLAGESHEQFF
v_call: TRBV4-1; d_call: TRBD2; j_call: TRBJ2-7; clone_size: NA; cdr3_nt: TGCGCCAGCAGCCCAGCAATGGTGGGGGGGGGCGAGCAGTACTTC; cdr3_aa: CASSPAMVGGGEQYF
v_call: TRBV11-1; d_call: TRBD2; j_call: TRBJ2-7; clone_size: many; cdr3_nt: TGTGCCAGCAGCCGGGACTACACCTACGAGCAGTACTTC; cdr3_aa: CASSRDYTYEQYF
v_call: TRBV6-1; d_call: NA; j_call: TRBJ1-5; clone_size: few; cdr3_nt: TGTGCCAGCAGTTATGAGGGGTTTAGCAATCAGCCCCAGCATTTT; cdr3_aa: CASSYEGFSNQPQHF
v_call: TRBV5-1; d_call: TRBD2; j_call: TRBJ2-7; clone_size: few; cdr3_nt: TGCGCCAGCAGTTTCGCGGGGGTGTCGGGCTCCTACGAGCAGTACTTC; cdr3_aa: CASSFAGVSGSYEQYF
v_call: TRBV15; d_call: NA; j_call: TRBJ2-3; clone_size: NA; cdr3_nt: TGTGCCACCAATCTGGGGCTAGCGCGCAGCACAGATACGCAGTATTTT; cdr3_aa: CATNLGLARSTDTQYF
v_call: TRBV5-1; d_call: NA; j_call: TRBJ2-3; clone_size: many; cdr3_nt: TGCGCCAGCAGCTTTGAAAGGAGAAATACAGATACGCAGTATTTT; cdr3_aa: CASSFERRNTDTQYF
v_call: TRBV6-4; d_call: TRBD2; j_call: TRBJ2-3; clone_size: NA; cdr3_nt: TGTGCCAGCAGTCCGCGGGAGGGCCTGGATACGCAGTATTTT; cdr3_aa: CASSPREGLDTQYF
v_call: TRBV5-6; d_call: TRBD1; j_call: TRBJ1-5; clone_size: NA; cdr3_nt: TGTGCCAGCAGCCATCAAACGGGGACAGCGAGCAATCAGCCCCAGCATTTT; cdr3_aa: CASSHQTGTASNQPQHF
v_call: TRBV28; d_call: NA; j_call: TRBJ2-7; clone_size: many; cdr3_nt: TGTGCCAGCAGTTTAGTGGGGCAGGGCCGGGGTTCCTACGAGCAGTACTTC; cdr3_aa: CASSLVGQGRGSYEQYF
v_call: TRBV9; d_call: NA; j_call: TRBJ2-7; clone_size: NA; cdr3_nt: TGTGCCAGCAGCGTAGGCGACTTCTCCTACGAGCAGTACTTC; cdr3_aa: CASSVGDFSYEQYF
v_call: TRBV7-3; d_call: NA; j_call: TRBJ2-1; clone_size: NA; cdr3_nt: TGTGCCAGCAGCTTCACAGCGGGCTCATACAATGAGCAGTTCTTC; cdr3_aa: CASSFTAGSYNEQFF
v_call: TRBV5-1; d_call: TRBD1; j_call: TRBJ2-1; clone_size: many; cdr3_nt: TGCGCCAGCAGCCCAAGGACAGGGGGGACATACAATGAGCAGTTCTTC; cdr3_aa: CASSPRTGGTYNEQFF
v_call: TRBV11-2; d_call: TRBD1; j_call: TRBJ2-1; clone_size: NA; cdr3_nt: TGTGCCAGCAGCTTAGCGCGGACAGGGAATGAGCAGTTCTTC; cdr3_aa: CASSLARTGNEQFF
v_call: TRBV5-6; d_call: TRBD2; j_call: TRBJ2-7; clone_size: NA; cdr3_nt: TGTGCCAGCAGCTTGGTTCTAGCGGGAGTGGGAGAGCAGTACTTC; cdr3_aa: CASSLVLAGVGEQYF
v_call: TRBV12-3/TRBV12-4; d_call: NA; j_call: TRBJ2-7; clone_size: NA; cdr3_nt: TGTGCCGGCAGTTTGACCTACGAGCAGTACTTC; cdr3_aa: CAGSLTYEQYF
v_call: TRBV20-1; d_call: TRBD2; j_call: TRBJ2-1; clone_size: few; cdr3_nt: TGCAGTGCTAGAGACATTAGCGGGAGTTCCTACAATGAGCAGTTCTTC; cdr3_aa: CSARDISGSSYNEQFF
v_call: TRBV27; d_call: NA; j_call: TRBJ2-1; clone_size: many; cdr3_nt: TGTGCCAGCAGTAACGGACGAAACAATGAGCAGTTCTTC; cdr3_aa: CASSNGRNNEQFF
v_call: TRBV7-9; d_call: NA; j_call: TRBJ1-2; clone_size: NA; cdr3_nt: TGTGCCAGCACCAAAGTGGAGCCAGGAGGCTATGGCTACACCTTC; cdr3_aa: CASTKVEPGGYGYTF
v_call: TRBV5-1; d_call: NA; j_call: TRBJ1-1; clone_size: many; cdr3_nt: TGCGCCAGCAGCTGGGGCGAGGGAGGCACTGAAGCTTTCTTT; cdr3_aa: CASSWGEGGTEAFF
v_call: TRBV28; d_call: NA; j_call: TRBJ2-3; clone_size: many; cdr3_nt: TGTGCCAGCAGTCGGGACTTTAGCACAGATACGCAGTATTTT; cdr3_aa: CASSRDFSTDTQYF
v_call: TRBV24-1; d_call: TRBD2; j_call: TRBJ2-1; clone_size: NA; cdr3_nt: TGTGCCACCAGTGATTTGACTAGCGGGAGCTCTAAATTCTTC; cdr3_aa: CATSDLTSGSSKFF
v_call: TRBV4-1; d_call: TRBD1; j_call: TRBJ1-1; clone_size: many; cdr3_nt: TGCGCCAGCAGCCAATTCCAGGGGGCTGATACTGAAGCTTTCTTT; cdr3_aa: CASSQFQGADTEAFF
v_call: TRBV18; d_call: NA; j_call: TRBJ2-1; clone_size: many; cdr3_nt: TGTGCCAGCTCACCACCCGAAGTCAGGACGAACCTTGAGCAGTTCTTC; cdr3_aa: CASSPPEVRTNLEQFF
v_call: TRBV7-9; d_call: TRBD2; j_call: TRBJ2-3; clone_size: NA; cdr3_nt: TGTGCCAGCAGCCCGGGACTAGCGGGAGCGGTAGATACGCAGTATTTT; cdr3_aa: CASSPGLAGAVDTQYF
v_call: TRBV30; d_call: TRBD2; j_call: TRBJ2-1; clone_size: few; cdr3_nt: TGTGCCTGGAGTAATTTAGCGGGGGAGCAGTTCTTC; cdr3_aa: CAWSNLAGEQFF
v_call: TRBV19; d_call: TRBD2; j_call: TRBJ2-1; clone_size: NA; cdr3_nt: TGTGCCAGTAGCCCTTCGACTAGCGGGATCGGGAATGAGCAGTTCTTC; cdr3_aa: CASSPSTSGIGNEQFF
v_call: TRBV30; d_call: NA; j_call: TRBJ1-6; clone_size: few; cdr3_nt: TGTGCCTGGCGTTGGGTGGAGGATTCACCCCTCCACTTT; cdr3_aa: CAWRWVEDSPLHF
v_call: TRBV11-3; d_call: NA; j_call: TRBJ1-3; clone_size: NA; cdr3_nt: TGTGCCAGCAGCTTAGAAGACACTGGAAACACCATATATTTT; cdr3_aa: CASSLEDTGNTIYF
v_call: TRBV27; d_call: NA; j_call: TRBJ1-1; clone_size: NA; cdr3_nt: TGTGCCAGCACGGTGGGCGACGAAGCTTTCTTT; cdr3_aa: CASTVGDEAFF
v_call: TRBV11-2; d_call: TRBD2; j_call: TRBJ2-7; clone_size: many; cdr3_nt: TGTGCCAGCAGCAGGGGACTAGCGGATACCTACGAGCAGTACTTC; cdr3_aa: CASSRGLADTYEQYF
v_call: TRBV9; d_call: NA; j_call: TRBJ2-7; clone_size: NA; cdr3_nt: TGTGCCAGCAGCGTAGACGGTGTGACAGGAACCTACGAGCAGTACTTC; cdr3_aa: CASSVDGVTGTYEQYF
v_call: TRBV27; d_call: TRBD2; j_call: TRBJ2-3; clone_size: many; cdr3_nt: TGTGCCAGCAGTTCCGCACTAGCGGGAGACTATACGCAGTATTTT; cdr3_aa: CASSSALAGDYTQYF
v_call: TRBV12-3/TRBV12-4; d_call: TRBD2; j_call: TRBJ2-2; clone_size: many; cdr3_nt: TGTGCCAGCAGATCCCCTAGCGGGACGAACACCGGGGAGCTGTTTTTT; cdr3_aa: CASRSPSGTNTGELFF
v_call: TRBV4-2; d_call: TRBD1; j_call: TRBJ1-2; clone_size: once; cdr3_nt: TGTGCCAGCAGCCCACAAGGCCCAGGGGGCGGTGGGTATGGCTACACCTTC; cdr3_aa: CASSPQGPGGGGYGYTF